This entry concerns a single T cell receptor beta chain. Antigen specificity is unknown. The data originate from a study of CD4 T cells in relation to SARS-CoV-2 and coronaviruses. Turning to the study itself: The negative reference was HIV-1 Nef peptide pool or peptide-free culture.

The unexposed donors gave CD4+ T cells in 2011-2018, prior to COVID-19. After less than 11 days of culture, CD4+ T cells were isolated. Cultures held more than 1.5 million PBMCs per well with about 10 IU/ml IL-2. Cultures received half-medium IL-2 refreshes on days 3 and 7. The CDR3 extends over 13 amino acids. Looked up from germline, CDR1 is MNHEY and CDR2 is SVGAGI. Trimming pared 7 bases from V and 4 bases from J, leaving 13 bases between. The method was immunoSEQ multiplex PCR; TCRdb's version includes in-frame clones alone and lacks a portion of them. The table has about 22,000 clones, about three fifths seen once. Study-level points and caveats: No crossreactivity against non-spike viral proteins was tested here.

The TCR originated in a human donor in good health. This chain connects TRBV6-5 to TRBJ1-2, with D unresolved. Sequences were obtained from CD4+ T cells from PBMCs, cultured in vitro. The DNA of the CDR3 is TGTGCCAGCACCCCAGGTGATGCCTATGGCTACACCTTC. This codes for CASTPGDAYGYTF.